The 26 T cell receptor beta chains below were found in one sample sequenced in a study of TIL therapy for anti-PD-1-resistant metastatic lung cancer. Time point indicated: pre-treatment sample, taken before nivolumab and TIL therapy. The libraries were made with immunoSEQ v3. Measured with immunoSEQ multiplex PCR; TCRdb has only the in-frame clones, and not every one. Among roughly 60,000 clones listed, around 79% were seen once. This material consisted of blood, taken at baseline. Source of these receptors: a person aged 25-80 years with non-small cell lung cancer.

The CDR3 nucleotides read TGTGCCAGTAGAAACGCGGGGGGGAGCACAGATACGCAGTATTTT. Translating gives CASRNAGGSTDTQYF. V and J are TRBV19 and TRBJ2-3; 9 nucleotides match TRBD2. Per the germline V gene, CDR1 is LNHDA and CDR2 is SQIVND (reference sequence). With 6 bases clipped from V and 0 bases from J, the junction kept 4 bases outside the gene matches. CDR3 size: 15 residues.

This chain joins TRBV13 and TRBJ2-7; D is unresolved. CDR3 size: 15 residues. Trimming cost V 3 bases and J 7 bases, with 19 bases left between them. CDR1 PRHDT and CDR2 FYEKMQ come from the germline V gene (reference sequence). The CDR3 nucleotides read TGTGCCAGCAGCTTCCGAGCTGGGTGGATATGGGAGCAGTACTTC. Encoded protein: CASSFRAGWIWEQYF.

The chain carries TRBV2 and TRBJ1-1, with no clear D. The CDR3 is made up of 13 amino acids. Trimming shortened V by 5 bases and J by 1 base, and 8 bases separated the two germline ends. Looked up from germline, CDR1 is SNHLY and CDR2 is FYNNEI. CDR3 residues: CASSQKWNTEAFF. CDR3 sequence (DNA): TGTGCCAGCAGTCAGAAGTGGAACACTGAAGCTTTCTTT. Complete variable domain (other parts from reference TRBV2 and TRBJ1-1): EPEVTQTPSHQVTQMGQEVILRCVPISNHLYFYWYRQILGQKVEFLVSFYNNEISEKSEIFDDQFSVERPDGSNFTLKIRSTKLEDSAMYFCASSQKWNTEAFFGQGTRLTVV.

In this sample, this clone turned up a few times. This chain joins TRBV6-6 and TRBJ1-2; D is unresolved. This CDR3 is 14 amino acids long. V dropped 2 bases and J dropped 0 bases, with 7 bases sitting between them. Germline V gives CDR1 MNHNY, CDR2 SVGAGI (reference sequence). The CDR3 nucleotides read TGTGCCAGCAGTTACGGGGAGACTAACTATGGCTACACCTTC. Translating it yields CASSYGETNYGYTF.

The V call is TRBV19, the J call TRBJ2-7, with TRBD2 as a possible D gene (5 bases). CDR1 is LNHDA, CDR2 SQIVND, per germline (reference sequence). The CDR3 contains 16 residues. The V and J ends lost 2 bases and 0 bases respectively, with 14 bases between them. DNA for the CDR3: TGTGCCAGTAGTATATACAGCGGCCAAAGCTCCTACGAGCAGTACTTC. Protein sequence: CASSIYSGQSSYEQYF.

The J gene is TRBJ2-7, the V gene TRBV14; 12 bases are a match to TRBD1. This CDR3 spans 16 amino acids. Losses at the gene ends were 1 base for V and 3 bases for J; bases not matched to a gene: 4. From germline, CDR1 is SGHDN and CDR2 FVKESK. CDR3 loop: CASSQVGTGGFYEQYF. As DNA, the CDR3 is TGTGCCAGCAGCCAAGTAGGGACAGGGGGCTTCTACGAGCAGTACTTC.

This clone came up many times. This chain joins TRBV15 and TRBJ2-3, with 8 bases fitting TRBD2. CDR1 and CDR2 (germline): LNHNV, YYDKDF (reference sequence). The V and J ends lost 5 bases and 4 bases, in that order; junction bases with no gene match: 8. This CDR3 spans 15 amino acids. The CDR3 reads CATSGGLAGSDTQYF. Written as DNA, the CDR3 is TGTGCCACCAGCGGTGGACTAGCCGGTTCAGATACGCAGTATTTT.

The rearrangement uses TRBV5-4 and TRBJ2-4; 7 bases map to TRBD1. The CDR3 is made up of 16 amino acids. Germline CDR1 is SGHNT and CDR2 is YYREEE (reference sequence). The V segment lost 0 bases and the J segment 0 bases; nucleotides outside the gene matches: 3. CDR3 amino acids: CASSLGDSLAKNIQYF. CDR3 DNA: TGTGCCAGCAGCTTGGGGGACAGCCTAGCCAAAAACATTCAGTACTTC.

The CDR3 coding sequence is TGTGCCAGCAGCAGAGGGACAGAGACTTACGAGCAGTACTTC. This codes for CASSRGTETYEQYF. The J gene is TRBJ2-7, the V gene TRBV11-2; 7 bases are a match to TRBD1. The CDR3 sequence is 14 residues long. Germline-derived CDR1 and CDR2 are SGHAT and FQNNGV. Trimming at V came to 5 bases and at J to 4 bases, leaving 8 bases not matched to a gene.

This clone was seen once. The V call is TRBV9, the J call TRBJ2-3, with D perhaps TRBD2 (6 bases). With 0 bases removed from V and 1 base from J, the gap between germline ends came to 12 bases. This CDR3 is built from 16 residues. CDR1 and CDR2 from the germline V gene are SGDLS and YYNGEE. For the CDR3, the DNA is TGTGCCAGCAGCGTAGCTCGGGTAGCGGGCACAGATACGCAGTATTTT. Encoded protein: CASSVARVAGTDTQYF.

The chain joins TRBV28 to TRBJ1-2; D gene ambiguous. Trimming left V 5 bases short and J 7 bases short, with 8 bases between. The CDR3 sequence is 11 residues long. The germline gives CDR1 MDHEN, CDR2 SYDVKM. CDR3 in amino acids: CASSTHSGYTF. As DNA, the CDR3 is TGTGCCAGCAGTACTCATTCTGGCTACACCTTC.

This chain connects TRBV18 to TRBJ1-1, with 12 bases fitting TRBD1. CDR3 length: 19 amino acids. Germline CDR1 and CDR2: KGHSH and LQKENI. V was clipped by 2 bases and J by 3 bases; unmatched bases: 13. CDR3 amino acids: CASSPSILGQGAMDTEAFF. Here the CDR3 DNA reads TGTGCCAGCTCACCAAGTATCCTGGGACAGGGGGCCATGGACACTGAAGCTTTCTTT.

The V call is TRBV2, the J call TRBJ2-5; 11 nucleotides align to TRBD1. There are 15 residues in the CDR3. CDR1 and CDR2 (germline): SNHLY, FYNNEI. The trim removed 3 bases at V and 4 bases at J, leaving 4 bases unmatched. The CDR3 coding sequence is TGTGCCAGCAGTGAGGGGACAGGGGGGCGAGAGACCCAGTACTTC. It translates to CASSEGTGGRETQYF.

This chain joins TRBV7-3 and TRBJ2-2, with D perhaps matching TRBD2 (5 bases). This CDR3 has 16 amino acids. V shed 5 bases and J shed 4 bases, with 17 bases lying between them. The germline gives CDR1 SGHTA, CDR2 FQGTGA. The DNA of the CDR3 is TGTGCCAGCAGCCCACCAAGAGGGAGCCCCACCGGGGAGCTGTTTTTT. Translated: CASSPPRGSPTGELFF.

This clone was observed a few times. The genes are TRBV7-9 and TRBJ2-3; 7 bases line up with TRBD2. Losses at the gene ends were 5 bases for V and 3 bases for J; bases not matched to a gene: 8. CDR1 is SEHNR and CDR2 is FQNEAQ in the germline V gene (reference sequence). The CDR3 length is 15 residues. CDR3 DNA: TGTGCCAGCAGCGGAGGACTAGGGTGGACAGATACGCAGTATTTT. This translates into CASSGGLGWTDTQYF.

The V and J genes are TRBV5-4 and TRBJ2-2, with a tentative D call TRBD2 (6 bases). The CDR3 length is 15 residues. From germline, CDR1 is SGHNT and CDR2 YYREEE (reference sequence). V lost 0 bases and J lost 3, with 9 bases in between. The CDR3 here is CASSLGLAYTGELFF. The CDR3 nucleotides are TGTGCCAGCAGCTTGGGCCTAGCGTACACCGGGGAGCTGTTTTTT. Drawing the rest from reference TRBV5-4 and TRBJ2-2, the complete variable domain is ETGVTQSPTHLIKTRGQQVTLRCSSQSGHNTVSWYQQALGQGPQFIFQYYREEENGRGNFPPRFSGLQFPNYSSELNVNALELDDSALYLCASSLGLAYTGELFFGEGSRLTVL.

This clone appeared once. The rearrangement links TRBV28 to TRBJ2-1, with 7 bases matching TRBD2. V was clipped by 1 base and J by 7 bases; unmatched bases: 7. Germline V lookup: CDR1 MDHEN, CDR2 SYDVKM. This CDR3 has 15 residues. CDR3 loop: CASSLSSGGMNEQFF. The CDR3 DNA is TGTGCCAGCAGTTTATCTAGCGGTGGGATGAATGAGCAGTTCTTC.

V is TRBV2 and J is TRBJ2-3; 7 positions agree with TRBD2. Trimming cost V 11 bases and J 0 bases; bases outside gene matches: 2. CDR3 length: 12 amino acids. The germline gives CDR1 SNHLY, CDR2 FYNNEI. The CDR3 bases are TGTGCCGGGGAGGGCAGCACAGATACGCAGTATTTT. Its protein product is CAGEGSTDTQYF.

The J gene is TRBJ2-7, the V gene TRBV29-1; 7 bases are shared with TRBD2. The CDR3 totals 17 residues. V gave up 4 bases and J gave up 0 bases; unmatched junction bases: 15. Germline V gives CDR1 SQVTM, CDR2 ANQGSEA. CDR3 nucleotides: TGCAGCGTTGGTCTCGGGTCCCCAGCGGGGTTCTCCTACGAGCAGTACTTC. Protein: CSVGLGSPAGFSYEQYF.

The rearrangement uses TRBV19 and TRBJ1-4; D is perhaps TRBD1 (5 bases). Deletions cut 5 bases from V and 1 base from J, with 14 bases between. CDR3 length: 16 amino acids. CDR1 and CDR2 from the germline V gene are LNHDA and SQIVND (reference sequence). The CDR3 nucleotides are TGTGCCAGTAGTTTCGGGGGTGGCCGAACTAATGAAAAACTGTTTTTT. Its translation: CASSFGGGRTNEKLFF.

This clone was observed a handful of times. The V gene is TRBV4-3, the J gene TRBJ2-3; a weak D match, TRBD1 (5 bases). The germline V and J ends were trimmed by 3 bases and 2 bases, with 9 bases remaining between them. CDR1 and CDR2 (germline): LGHNA, YSLEER. CDR3 length: 14 amino acids. DNA of the CDR3: TGCGCCAGCAGCCACCTAGGGGCCACAGATACGCAGTATTTT. Protein: CASSHLGATDTQYF.

The chain has TRBV7-9 and TRBJ1-1; the D gene is possibly TRBD1 (5 bases). Germline loops: CDR1 SEHNR, CDR2 FQNEAQ (reference sequence). The CDR3 is 14 residues long. Trimming pared 1 base from V and 1 base from J, leaving 7 bases between. This CDR3 is CASSLVQGNTEAFF. CDR3 DNA sequence: TGTGCCAGCAGCTTAGTCCAGGGGAACACTGAAGCTTTCTTT.

The chain joins TRBV7-9 to TRBJ2-1; the D gene is possibly TRBD1 (5 bases). The CDR3 spans 15 residues. The V end lost 4 bases, the J end lost 3 bases, and 13 bases lay between the germline ends. Per germline, CDR1 SEHNR and CDR2 FQNEAQ (reference sequence). In DNA, the CDR3 is TGTGCCAGCAGCTGGGCGACAGACAACTACAATGAGCAGTTCTTC. Translating it yields CASSWATDNYNEQFF.

V is TRBV7-6 and J is TRBJ2-7; 7 bases align to TRBD1. This CDR3 is 13 amino acids long. V shed 4 bases, J shed 4 bases, and the junction held 4 bases outside the gene matches. Per the germline V gene, CDR1 is SGHVS and CDR2 is FNYEAQ. The CDR3 loop reads CASSSRDRYEQYF. CDR3 DNA sequence: TGTGCCAGCAGCTCCCGGGACAGATACGAGCAGTACTTC.

V usage is TRBV5-8 and J usage is TRBJ2-6, with 7 bases fitting TRBD2. CDR1 and CDR2 (germline): SGHTS, YDEGEE. The CDR3 has 17 amino acids. The V and J ends lost 4 bases and 3 bases, in that order; junction bases with no gene match: 10. The CDR3 here is CASSNPPGGGGANVLTF. The DNA of the CDR3 is TGTGCCAGCAGCAACCCCCCGGGGGGTGGTGGGGCCAACGTCCTGACTTTC.

The chain is built from TRBV7-2 and TRBJ2-7, with 14 positions matching TRBD2. Germline V gives CDR1 SGHTA, CDR2 FQGNSA. The ends lost 3 bases at V and 4 bases at J; junction bases unmatched: 2. This CDR3 has 15 amino acids. In nucleotides, the CDR3 is TGTGCCAGCAGCTTCGGACTAGCGGGGGGATACGAGCAGTACTTC. Translated: CASSFGLAGGYEQYF.